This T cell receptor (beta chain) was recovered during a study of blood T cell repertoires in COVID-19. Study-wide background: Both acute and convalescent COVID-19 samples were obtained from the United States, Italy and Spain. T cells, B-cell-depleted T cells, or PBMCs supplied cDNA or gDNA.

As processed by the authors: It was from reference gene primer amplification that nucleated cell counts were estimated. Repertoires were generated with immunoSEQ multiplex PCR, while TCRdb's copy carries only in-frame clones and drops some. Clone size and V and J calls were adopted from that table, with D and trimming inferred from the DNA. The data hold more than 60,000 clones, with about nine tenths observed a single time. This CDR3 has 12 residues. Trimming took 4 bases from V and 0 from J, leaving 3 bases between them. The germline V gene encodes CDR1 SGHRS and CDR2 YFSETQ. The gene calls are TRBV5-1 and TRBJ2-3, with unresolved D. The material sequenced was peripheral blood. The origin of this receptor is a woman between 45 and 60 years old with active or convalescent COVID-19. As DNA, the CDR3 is TGCGCCAGCAGCCAGAGCACAGATACGCAGTATTTT. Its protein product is CASSQSTDTQYF.